This T cell receptor (beta chain) was profiled in a study of control samples from healthy donors and cancer patients. Some clones are missing from TCRdb's copy, which holds only in-frame ones; the method was immunoSEQ multiplex PCR. This table holds just over 150,000 clones, 85% to 90% found once. Trimming left V 7 bases short and J 0 bases short, with 13 bases between. The germline V gene has CDR1 LGHNA and CDR2 YNFKEQ. The CDR3 length is 15 residues. The sequenced material came from blood. This clonotype was sampled from a man aged 30-40 years in good health. V is TRBV4-2 and J is TRBJ2-1; unclear D gene. CDR3 in amino acids: CASTQPDSSYNEQFF. The CDR3 DNA sequence: TGTGCCAGCACCCAGCCAGATAGCTCCTACAATGAGCAGTTCTTC.